This TCR beta chain was recorded in a study of T-cell memory formation after mild COVID-19. Across the whole study: TCR clusters were mostly confined to one donor each.

A single record per CDR3 protein comes from TCRdb applying MiXCR to the 5' RACE reads. This table has 70,000 to 95,000 distinct CDR3 sequences, 9.5% to 15% appearing once. This clonotype has just a few counts. Its antigen remains unidentified. Study-wide results and limits: Contracting CD4+ clones sat mainly in CM and EM; CD8+ in EMRA. There were some responding clones in pre-infection memory, which suggested that cross-reactive memory had joined. Whether second-wave clones peaking at day 37 were SARS-CoV-2 specific went unconfirmed.

The TCR was taken from a man between 18 and 35 years old who had mild COVID-19 (a few samples of this study predate the infection). Cell type and time point are not known. Specimen: PBMCs or a T cell subset sorted from them (not recorded which).

The CDR3 sequence: CASSLGSGTGGTEAFF. The CDR3 DNA follows: TGTGCCAGCAGCTTAGGGTCCGGGACAGGGGGAACTGAAGCTTTCTTT. The chain carries TRBV7-6 and TRBJ1-1; 11 bases agree with TRBD1. The length of the CDR3 is 16 residues. Per the germline V gene, CDR1 is SGHVS and CDR2 is FNYEAQ. The V gene end was trimmed by 1 base and the J gene end by 5 bases; junction bases not matched to a gene: 6.